This T cell receptor beta chain derives from a study of OX40 agonist ivuxolimab in advanced cancers. Study details: Patients treated during dose escalation were battling hepatocellular carcinoma, melanoma, renal cell or head and neck cancer.

Germline-derived CDR1 and CDR2 are MNHEY and SVGAGI. The CDR3 loop spans 11 amino acids. The V end lost 8 bases, the J end lost 3 bases, and 8 bases lay between the germline ends. The protocol was immunoSEQ multiplex PCR, while the TCRdb copy is restricted to in-frame clones and leaves out a portion. The table has 80,000 or so clones, 92% seen once; the top ten hold about 0.63%. Whole-study results and caveats: In the expanded peripheral T cells, antigen specificity was never determined.

Of note for this clone: Its antigen is still unknown.

The V gene is TRBV6-5, the J gene TRBJ2-7; D remains ambiguous. This sequence was found in an adult with an advanced solid tumor such as melanoma, head and neck, liver or kidney cancer. Sequencing was performed on CD4+ or CD8+ T cells sorted from blood, taken in a trial of the OX40 agonist ivuxolimab. The CDR3, as DNA: TGTGCCAGCTCGGCAAACTACGAGCAGTACTTC. This translates into CASSANYEQYF.